This T cell receptor beta chain came from a study of Graves' ophthalmopathy and Graves' hyperthyroidism. Study findings and constraints: Forecasting of ophthalmopathy progression by the model achieved around 71% sensitivity and roughly 72% specificity.

Amplification targeted the TCR beta CDR3 regions, with RNA transcripts as the source material. RT-PCR with HTBI primers came first, then second-round multiplex PCR. TCRdb analysed the multiplex PCR reads with MiXCR anew, one entry per CDR3 protein. The data hold 650,000 to 900,000 distinct CDR3 sequences, with 35% to 50% observed a single time. With 1 base removed from V and 5 bases from J, the gap between germline ends came to 16 bases. From germline, CDR1 is SGHDT and CDR2 YYEEEE. CDR3 length: 16 residues. Points on this clonotype: As yet, its antigen is unknown.

Establishment of the diagnosis relied upon clinical symptoms, serum thyroxine, TRAb, thyroid ultrasound and orbital computed tomography. The PBMCs had their origin in roughly 9.4 ml of fresh peripheral blood. Sequenced sample: peripheral blood. The receptor's source is an adult man with Graves' ophthalmopathy. V is TRBV5-6 and J is TRBJ1-5, with no clear D. The CDR3 here is CASSLRRKGFDQPQHF. CDR3 in DNA: TGTGCCAGCAGCTTGAGGAGAAAGGGCTTTGATCAGCCCCAGCATTTT.